This TCR beta chain was sequenced in a study of blood T cell repertoires in COVID-19. On the study more broadly: The cDNA or gDNA used as material had been derived from T cells, B-cell-depleted T cells, or PBMCs.

Sequenced by immunoSEQ multiplex PCR; TCRdb stores in-frame clones only, minus some. Here the sample spans around 84,000 clones, roughly 90% being singletons. With 0 bases removed from V and 2 bases from J, the gap between germline ends came to 14 bases. The V gene's germline CDR1 is SGHRS and CDR2 YFSETQ. The CDR3 loop spans 16 amino acids. This TCR derives from a man aged 50 to 60 with active COVID-19. The V call is TRBV5-1, the J call TRBJ2-5, with a tentative D call TRBD2 (5 bases). Sequences were obtained from peripheral blood. DNA for the CDR3: TGCGCCAGCAGCTTGGTCCGTCGGGGTATTCAAGAGACCCAGTACTTC. Residues: CASSLVRRGIQETQYF.